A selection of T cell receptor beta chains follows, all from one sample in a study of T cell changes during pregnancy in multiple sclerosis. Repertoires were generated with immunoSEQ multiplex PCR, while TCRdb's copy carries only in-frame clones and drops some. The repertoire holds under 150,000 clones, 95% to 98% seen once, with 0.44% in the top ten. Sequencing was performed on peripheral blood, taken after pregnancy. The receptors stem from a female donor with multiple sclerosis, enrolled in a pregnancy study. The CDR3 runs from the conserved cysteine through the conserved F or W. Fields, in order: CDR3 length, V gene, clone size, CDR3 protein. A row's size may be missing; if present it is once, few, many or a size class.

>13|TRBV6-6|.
CASTLAHTGELFF
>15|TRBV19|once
CASSISAATNEKLFF
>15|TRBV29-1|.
CSVGGQGAAKNIQYF
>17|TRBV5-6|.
CASSLVGLAGPTDTQYF
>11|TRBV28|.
CASSITDTQYF
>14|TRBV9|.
CASSVMPRSETQYF
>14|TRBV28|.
CASSFLRGKNIQYF
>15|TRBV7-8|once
CASRLQGVSNTEAFF
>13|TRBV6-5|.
CASSSPPHGEQYF
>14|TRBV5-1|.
CASSLRTGGYEQYF
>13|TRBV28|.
CASSRQGNYGYTF
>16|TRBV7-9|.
CASSLALPEGGNTIYF
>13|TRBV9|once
CASSGYNSYEQYF
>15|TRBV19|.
CASSIGRGLGQPQHF
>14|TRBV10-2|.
CASRGQGARTEAFF
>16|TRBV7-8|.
CASSLVEGGSNNEQFF
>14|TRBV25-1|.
CASSPWTSNYGYTF
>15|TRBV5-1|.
CASSYRTGVSYEQYF
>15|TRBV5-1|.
CASSLVAGSYNEQFF
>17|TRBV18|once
CASSDTGESFDSYEQYF
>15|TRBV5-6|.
CASSLATGGTDTQYF
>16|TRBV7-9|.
CASSPSRDRESYEQYF
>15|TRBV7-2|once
CASSLQGSGSYGYTF
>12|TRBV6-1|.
CASPGTSYEQYF
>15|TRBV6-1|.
CASSSHSQGQGIQYF
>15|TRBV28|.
CASSLWRDDFGGLHF
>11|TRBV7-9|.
CASSLEAAQYF
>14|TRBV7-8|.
CASSYWGGSYEQYF
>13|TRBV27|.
CASSLSPAYEQYF
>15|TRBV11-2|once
CASSLDPGRGETQYF
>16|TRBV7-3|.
CASSSKRTGSHNEQFF
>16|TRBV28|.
CASSLLVQGQGKPQHF
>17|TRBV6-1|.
CASSEKAEQGYPDEQFF
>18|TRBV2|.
CASSEGLAGASRNNEQFF
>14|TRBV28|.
CASSLRVGGTEAFF
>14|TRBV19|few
CASSARGNTGELFF
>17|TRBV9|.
CASSVEASGSSYNEQFF
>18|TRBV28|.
CASSLGGLAGVPGETQYF
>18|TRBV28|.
CASSLFLRRERSYNEQFF
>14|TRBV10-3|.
CAISAAQGAYEQYF
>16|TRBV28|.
CASSPLLGSGGQPQHF
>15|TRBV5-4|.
CASSRQGSGANVLTF
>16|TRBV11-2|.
CASSLGRGGATGELFF
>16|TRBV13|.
CASSSRVAGEWDEQFF
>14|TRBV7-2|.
CASSPATGPYEQYF
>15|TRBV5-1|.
CASSPLGQGGETQYF
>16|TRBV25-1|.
CASSEYGGQGGNTIYF
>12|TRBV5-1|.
CASRGEFGGYTF
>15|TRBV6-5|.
CASSYDWAPGAEAFF
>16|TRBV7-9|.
CASSPVPGQGDTEAFF
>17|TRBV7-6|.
CASRTGLAGTNTGELFF